This entry concerns a single T cell receptor (beta chain). Its target is unknown. In the authors' methods: There were no quality scores in the junction-only immunoSEQ sequences, so filtering differed. Data came from immunoSEQ multiplex PCR; TCRdb stores just in-frame clones and leaves some out. V and J calls and clone size come straight from that table; D and trimming were deduced from the DNA. Altogether about 1 million clones are present, about 75% being singletons, with the ten largest covering nearly 1.5%. The data belong to a study of shared clonotypes between healthy human individuals. Broader study findings: The authors sampled blood alone, and tissue repertoires likely differ. What limited the represented genetic and exposure-history diversity was the small number of donors.

The germline V gene has CDR1 LGHNA and CDR2 YSLEER. CDR3 length: 15 residues. The J segment lost 12 bases and the V segment lost 0 bases, leaving 11 bases of the junction unmatched. Material for sequencing was memory CD4+ T cells sorted from blood. This sample's subset: CD45RA-negative fraction. The receptor comes from a man between 18 and 35 years old in good health. The J gene is TRBJ2-1, the V gene TRBV4-3, with 7 positions matching TRBD2. CDR3 loop: CASSQDFLAVRRQFF. The CDR3 bases are TGCGCCAGCAGCCAAGATTTTCTAGCGGTTCGAAGGCAGTTCTTC.